The entry below gives a single T cell receptor beta chain sequence along with its context. The CDR3 totals 16 residues. Germline V lookup: CDR1 MGHDK, CDR2 SYGVNS. V was cut by 10 bases and J by 0 bases, with 21 bases left in between. The entry originates in a study of shared clonotypes between healthy human individuals. Cells designated naive CD8 were CD45RO-negative and were positively selected for CCR7, with terminally differentiated effector memory CD45RA+ cells excluded. This table comes from immunoSEQ multiplex PCR, and its TCRdb copy is limited to in-frame clones, with some not included. Of about 2.1 million clones detected, around 93% appear once; the ten largest clones hold 1.5% to 2%.

The receptor was derived from a man aged 18 to 35 in good health. Some clones in this sample may be carry-over from other donors' samples. J is TRBJ1-2 and V is TRBV25-1; perhaps TRBD1 as D (5 bases). Sequenced input: naive CD8+ T cells from PBMCs. This chain's CDR3 is CATAGGPDPANYGYTF. CDR3 in DNA: TGTGCCACCGCTGGGGGACCAGACCCCGCTAACTATGGCTACACCTTC.